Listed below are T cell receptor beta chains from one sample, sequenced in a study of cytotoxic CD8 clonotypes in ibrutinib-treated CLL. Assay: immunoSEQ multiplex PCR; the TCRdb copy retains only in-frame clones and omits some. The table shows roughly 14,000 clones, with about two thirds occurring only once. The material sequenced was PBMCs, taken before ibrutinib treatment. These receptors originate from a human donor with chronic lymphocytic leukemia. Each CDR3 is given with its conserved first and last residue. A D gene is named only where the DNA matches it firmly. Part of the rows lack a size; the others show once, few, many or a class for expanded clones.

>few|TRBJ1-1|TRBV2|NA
CASSEGVGTEAFF
TGTGCCAGCAGTGAAGGGGTTGGCACTGAAGCTTTCTTT
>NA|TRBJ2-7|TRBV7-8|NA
CASSPLVGSYYEQYF
TGTGCCAGCAGCCCCCTGGTGGGGTCCTACTACGAGCAGTACTTC
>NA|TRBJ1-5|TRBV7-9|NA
CASSLVGGNQPQHF
TGTGCCAGCAGCTTAGTCGGGGGCAATCAGCCCCAGCATTTT
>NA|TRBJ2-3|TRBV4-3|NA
CASSQGQSTDTQYF
TGCGCCAGCAGCCAAGGGCAAAGCACAGATACGCAGTATTTT
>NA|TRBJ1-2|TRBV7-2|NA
CASSLEVGRYGYTF
TGTGCCAGCAGCTTAGAGGTGGGGAGATATGGCTACACCTTC
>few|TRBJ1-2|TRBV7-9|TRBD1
CASSLGGQGFGYTF
TGTGCCAGCAGCTTAGGGGGACAGGGCTTTGGCTACACCTTC
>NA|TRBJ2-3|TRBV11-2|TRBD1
CASSLGAGGTPSTDTQYF
TGTGCCAGCAGCTTAGGGGCAGGGGGAACCCCTAGCACAGATACGCAGTATTTT
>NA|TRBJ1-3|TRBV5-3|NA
CASSVGRYSGNTIYF
TGTGCCAGCAGCGTGGGGCGGTACTCTGGAAACACCATATATTTT
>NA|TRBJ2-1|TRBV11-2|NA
CASSTLGGAPYNEQFF
TGTGCCAGCAGCACCTTGGGGGGGGCTCCCTACAATGAGCAGTTCTTC
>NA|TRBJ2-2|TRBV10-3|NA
CAKSPRESGELFF
TGTGCCAAATCGCCCAGGGAATCCGGGGAGCTGTTTTTT
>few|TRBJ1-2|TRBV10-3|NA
CAISGQQGTGYTF
TGTGCCATCTCCGGACAGCAGGGAACTGGCTACACCTTC
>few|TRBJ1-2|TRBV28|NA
CASSLTGNYGYTF
TGTGCCAGCAGTTTAACGGGGAACTATGGCTACACCTTC
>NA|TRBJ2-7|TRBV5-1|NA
CASSLVSAGEQYF
TGCGCCAGCAGCTTGGTATCGGCGGGCGAGCAGTACTTC
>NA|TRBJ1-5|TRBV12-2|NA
CASRLVSSPGNQPQHF
TGTGCAAGTCGCTTAGTGTCGTCCCCGGGCAATCAGCCCCAGCATTTT
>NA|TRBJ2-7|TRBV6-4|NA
CASSDLLGGSSYEQYF
TGTGCCAGCAGTGACCTGCTGGGGGGTTCATCCTACGAGCAGTACTTC
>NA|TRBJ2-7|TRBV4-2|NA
CASSQEWGYEQYF
TGTGCCAGCAGCCAAGAGTGGGGCTACGAGCAGTACTTC
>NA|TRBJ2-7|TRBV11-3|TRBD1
CASSLGRDRSYEQYF
TGTGCCAGCAGCTTGGGGCGGGACAGGTCCTACGAGCAGTACTTC
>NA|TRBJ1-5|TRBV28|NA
CASSRRPGRSNQPQHF
TGTGCCAGCAGCCGGCGTCCCGGGAGGAGCAATCAGCCCCAGCATTTT
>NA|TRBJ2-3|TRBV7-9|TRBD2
CASRSTSGGGTDTQYF
TGTGCCAGCAGATCGACTAGCGGAGGGGGAACAGATACGCAGTATTTT
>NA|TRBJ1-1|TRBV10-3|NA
CAISGDQGNTEAFF
TGTGCCATCAGTGGAGATCAGGGGAACACTGAAGCTTTCTTT
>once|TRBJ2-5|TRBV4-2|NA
CASSQGEKETQYF
TGTGCCAGCAGCCAAGGGGAGAAAGAGACCCAGTACTTC
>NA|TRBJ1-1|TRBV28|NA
CASRHGVGYVNTEAFF
TGTGCCAGCCGACATGGGGTCGGATACGTTAACACTGAAGCTTTCTTT
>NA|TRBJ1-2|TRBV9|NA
CASSPSTTSNYGYTF
TGTGCCAGCAGCCCCTCGACAACCTCTAACTATGGCTACACCTTC
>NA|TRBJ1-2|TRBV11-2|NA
CASSLDVQASGYTF
TGTGCCAGCAGCTTAGATGTGCAGGCTAGCGGCTACACCTTC
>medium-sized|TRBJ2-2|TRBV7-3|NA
CASSSPNTGELFF
TGTGCCAGCAGCTCCCCCAACACCGGGGAGCTGTTTTTT
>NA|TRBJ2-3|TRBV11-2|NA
CASSWLGGPEYF
TGTGCCAGCAGCTGGTTGGGGGGTCCAGAGTATTTT
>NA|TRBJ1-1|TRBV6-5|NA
CASSYSLPDTEAFF
TGTGCCAGCAGTTACTCGCTCCCAGACACTGAAGCTTTCTTT
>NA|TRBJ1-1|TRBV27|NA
CASSLQGNTEAFF
TGTGCCAGCAGTTTACAGGGGAACACTGAAGCTTTCTTT
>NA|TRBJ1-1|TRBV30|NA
CAWSGQWDTEAFF
TGTGCCTGGAGTGGGCAGTGGGACACTGAAGCTTTCTTT
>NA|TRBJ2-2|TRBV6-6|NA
CASSPRGAGELFF
TGTGCCAGCAGTCCCCGTGGGGCCGGGGAGCTGTTTTTT
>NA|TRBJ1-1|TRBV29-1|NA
CSVGPWGTEAFF
TGCAGCGTTGGCCCTTGGGGCACTGAAGCTTTCTTT
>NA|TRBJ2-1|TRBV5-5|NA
CASSLGGTPHNEQFF
TGTGCCAGCAGCTTGGGTGGAACACCCCACAATGAGCAGTTCTTC
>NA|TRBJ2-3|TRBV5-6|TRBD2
CASSRGLAGLLTDTQYF
TGTGCCAGCAGCCGTGGACTAGCGGGACTCCTCACAGATACGCAGTATTTT
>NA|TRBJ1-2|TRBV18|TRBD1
CASSPGQGPYGYTF
TGTGCCAGCTCACCGGGACAGGGACCCTATGGCTACACCTTC
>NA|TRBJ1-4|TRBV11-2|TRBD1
CASSLGVGGLLLPNEKLFF
TGTGCCAGCAGCTTAGGGGTAGGGGGCCTCCTACTGCCTAATGAAAAACTGTTTTTT
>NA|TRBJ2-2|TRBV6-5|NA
CASSYSWGSTGELFF
TGTGCCAGCAGTTACTCGTGGGGGAGCACCGGGGAGCTGTTTTTT
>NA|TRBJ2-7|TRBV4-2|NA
CASSQDTAGMYEQYF
TGTGCCAGCAGCCAAGACACCGCGGGGATGTACGAGCAGTACTTC
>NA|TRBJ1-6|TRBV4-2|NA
CASSQVGGQIGSPLHF
TGTGCCAGCAGCCAAGTTGGGGGACAAATAGGTTCACCCCTCCACTTT
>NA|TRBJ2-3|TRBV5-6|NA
CASSLGLDRYTQYF
TGTGCCAGCAGCTTGGGACTCGACCGGTATACGCAGTATTTT
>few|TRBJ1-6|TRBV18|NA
CASSPGTSSPLHF
TGTGCCAGCTCACCAGGGACCAGCTCACCCCTCCACTTT
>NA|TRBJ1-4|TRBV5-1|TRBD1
CASSLVGQGAEKLFF
TGCGCCAGCAGCTTGGTGGGACAGGGGGCTGAAAAACTGTTTTTT
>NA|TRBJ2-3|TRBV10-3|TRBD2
CAISQLAATDTQYF
TGTGCCATCAGTCAACTAGCGGCCACAGATACGCAGTATTTT
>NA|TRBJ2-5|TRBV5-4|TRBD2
CASSSGGAGQQETQYF
TGTGCCAGCAGCTCCGGGGGGGCAGGCCAACAAGAGACCCAGTACTTC
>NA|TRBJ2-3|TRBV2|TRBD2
CASRSGLASTDTQYF
TGTGCCAGCAGATCCGGACTAGCGAGCACAGATACGCAGTATTTT
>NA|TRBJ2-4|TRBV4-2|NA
CASSQGRQNIQYF
TGTGCCAGCAGCCAGGGCCGCCAAAACATTCAGTACTTC
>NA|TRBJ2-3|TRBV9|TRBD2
CASSPLAGGFDTQYF
TGTGCCAGCAGCCCCCTAGCGGGAGGGTTTGATACGCAGTATTTT
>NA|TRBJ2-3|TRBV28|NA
CASRPPGGGSGDTQYF
TGTGCCAGCAGACCCCCTGGTGGGGGTTCGGGAGATACGCAGTATTTT
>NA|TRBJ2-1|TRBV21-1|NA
CASSKWNQGEQFF
TGTGCCAGCAGCAAATGGAACCAGGGGGAGCAGTTCTTC